The clone carrying this TCR beta chain was found a few times. The target antigen is unknown. Germline loops: CDR1 ENHRY, CDR2 SYGVKD. The CDR3 is 14 residues long. V dropped 2 bases and J dropped 4 bases, with 11 bases sitting between them. This entry belongs to a study of T cells after posttransplantation cyclophosphamide. Study-wide results and limits: Recipient CMV seropositivity and CMV reactivation strongly tracked TRB clonality.

Profiling relied on immunoSEQ multiplex PCR, and the TCRdb table lists in-frame clones only, not all of them. This repertoire shows thousands of clones, around 59% found once; its top ten account for 20% to 30%. J is TRBJ1-2 and V is TRBV10-3; no clear D. The TCR sequence derives from a woman in her 30s in good health and a related stem cell transplant donor. Sequencing input: memory CD8+ T cells sorted from blood. CDR3 DNA sequence: TGTGCCATCAGTGAGGTACAGACGAGCTATGGCTACACCTTC. Its translation: CAISEVQTSYGYTF.